These 19 T cell receptor beta chains were all obtained from the same sample, sequenced in a study of blood T cell repertoires in COVID-19 (dated by TCRdb to the early 2020s). Preparation of the library involved the immunoSEQ multiplex PCR assay. TCRdb took this table from immuneACCESS and kept in-frame rearrangements with V and J called. Such tables lack part of the clones; where checked against another copy, unresolved V genes explain under half of the gap, and the rest is unexplained. The table for this sample lists about 150,000 clones; about 88% of them were counted only once. The leading ten clones occupy 2% to 3% of the sample. The sequenced material came from peripheral blood. Source of these receptors: a woman between 65 and 79 years old with acute or convalescent COVID-19.

The V and J genes are TRBV5-1 and TRBJ1-6, with D hard to call. CDR3 length: 13 amino acids. With 7 bases removed from V and 10 bases from J, the gap between germline ends came to 15 bases. Looked up from germline, CDR1 is SGHRS and CDR2 is YFSETQ. CDR3 protein: CASQEQLESPLHF. The DNA for the CDR3 is TGCGCCAGCCAGGAACAGCTCGAGTCACCCCTCCACTTT.

This clone was seen a handful of times. The rearrangement uses TRBV7-9 and TRBJ2-1; 9 bases match TRBD2. The junction had 2 bases not matched to a gene; V was cut back by 0 bases and J by 8 bases. The CDR3 runs to 14 residues. CDR1 is SEHNR, CDR2 FQNEAQ, per germline (reference sequence). CDR3 bases: TGTGCCAGCAGCTTAGCTAGCGGGGGTTATGAGCAGTTCTTC. As protein: CASSLASGGYEQFF.

V is TRBV19 and J is TRBJ1-6; a weak D match, TRBD1 (5 bases). V lost 4 bases to trimming and J lost 8 bases, with 15 bases between them. This CDR3 contains 15 residues. Per the germline V gene, CDR1 is LNHDA and CDR2 is SQIVND (reference sequence). The CDR3 here is CASSTDQGGHSPLHF. Written as DNA, the CDR3 is TGTGCCAGTAGTACTGACCAGGGTGGACATTCACCCCTCCACTTT.

CDR3 region: CASSYSVDWEAFF. The CDR3 DNA reads as TGTGCCAGCAGTTACTCCGTAGACTGGGAAGCTTTCTTT. The rearrangement links TRBV6-5 to TRBJ1-1; D is undetermined. The V and J ends lost 0 bases and 8 bases respectively, with 10 bases between them. This CDR3 is 13 amino acids long. The germline V gene encodes CDR1 MNHEY and CDR2 SVGAGI.

This chain uses TRBV5-1 with TRBJ2-5; 13 positions agree with TRBD2. This CDR3 is built from 15 residues. Germline CDR1 is SGHRS and CDR2 is YFSETQ. J gave up 5 bases and V 1 base, and 2 bases lay outside the gene matches. This CDR3 is CASSLTSGGAETQYF. CDR3 DNA: TGCGCCAGCAGCTTGACTAGCGGGGGGGCGGAGACCCAGTACTTC.

V is TRBV5-1 and J is TRBJ2-1; 12 nucleotides match TRBD2. The CDR3 extends over 15 amino acids. The ends lost 4 bases at V and 5 bases at J; junction bases unmatched: 4. Germline V gene lookup returns CDR1 SGHRS and CDR2 YFSETQ. This CDR3 reads CASSPRTSGDNEQFF. CDR3 bases: TGCGCCAGCAGCCCTAGGACTAGCGGGGACAATGAGCAGTTCTTC.

V usage is TRBV28 and J usage is TRBJ1-6; perhaps TRBD1 as D (5 bases). CDR1 and CDR2 from the germline V gene are MDHEN and SYDVKM. With 6 bases removed from V and 0 bases from J, the gap between germline ends came to 9 bases. The CDR3 has 15 residues. CDR3 loop: CASSRQISYNSPLHF. The CDR3 DNA follows: TGTGCCAGCAGCCGACAGATCTCCTATAATTCACCCCTCCACTTT.

This clone has only one observation. The chain joins TRBV5-1 to TRBJ2-3; possible D gene TRBD1, 6 bases. Trimming took off 5 bases at V and 2 bases at J, with 15 bases between the two ends. The CDR3 is 15 residues long. Germline V gene data show CDR1 as SGHRS and CDR2 as YFSETQ. The CDR3 nucleotides read TGCGCCAGCAGGGGCCGGGACACTACCACAGATACGCAGTATTTT. Protein sequence: CASRGRDTTTDTQYF.

The J gene is TRBJ1-2, the V gene TRBV19, with 9 bases identical to TRBD1. After removal of 5 bases from V and 10 bases from J, the junction contained 5 bases not matched to a gene. CDR1 LNHDA and CDR2 SQIVND come from the germline V gene (reference sequence). The CDR3 runs 12 residues. The CDR3 protein is CASSPGQGIYTF. CDR3 bases: TGTGCCAGTAGTCCTGGACAGGGGATCTACACCTTC.

This rearrangement joins TRBV6-6 to TRBJ1-2; 12 bases fit TRBD1. CDR3 length: 16 residues. The ends lost 10 bases at V and 5 bases at J; junction bases unmatched: 14. Germline V gene lookup returns CDR1 MNHNY and CDR2 SVGAGI (reference sequence). CDR3 sequence reads: CANAQTGTGGGYGYTF. The CDR3 bases are TGTGCCAATGCCCAAACCGGGACAGGGGGCGGTTATGGCTACACCTTC.

The J gene is TRBJ2-1, the V gene TRBV21-1; no DNA check was done on the table's D call, TRBD2. TRBV21-1 has pseudogene status. The CDR3 length is 18 residues. This chain's CDR3 is CASSKVRAGTSGNNEQFF. The CDR3 DNA reads TGTGCCAGCAGCAAAGTTAGGGCCGGGACTAGCGGCAACAATGAGCAGTTCTTC.

V gene TRBV7-9 combines with J gene TRBJ1-6, with D possibly matching TRBD1 (6 bases). V was clipped by 0 bases and J by 8 bases, with 11 bases between them. The CDR3 has 15 residues. The germline V gene encodes CDR1 SEHNR and CDR2 FQNEAQ (reference sequence). CDR3 region: CASSLARGQYSPLHF. The CDR3 bases are TGTGCCAGCAGCTTAGCCCGAGGACAGTATTCACCCCTCCACTTT. Variable domain in full (rest from reference TRBV7-9 and TRBJ1-6): DTGVSQNPRHKITKRGQNVTFRCDPISEHNRLYWYRQTLGQGPEFLTYFQNEAQLEKSRLLSDRFSAERPKGSFSTLEIQRTEQGDSAMYLCASSLARGQYSPLHFGNGTRLTVT.

The rearrangement joins TRBV5-6 to TRBJ1-3, with D hard to call. The germline CDR1 and CDR2 sequences are SGHDT and YYEEEE. The length of the CDR3 is 15 residues. V lost 2 bases and J lost 4, with 13 bases in between. CDR3 loop: CASSLYVPRGNTIYF. The CDR3, as DNA: TGTGCCAGCAGCTTATATGTGCCTCGGGGAAACACCATATATTTT. The full variable domain, its missing parts supplied by reference TRBV5-6 and TRBJ1-3, is DAGVTQSPTHLIKTRGQQVTLRCSPKSGHDTVSWYQQALGQGPQFIFQYYEEEERQRGNFPDRFSGHQFPNYSSELNVNALLLGDSALYLCASSLYVPRGNTIYFGEGSWLTVV.

The V call is TRBV13, the J call TRBJ2-1; 7 nucleotides agree with TRBD2. CDR3 length equals 15 residues. Per germline, CDR1 PRHDT and CDR2 FYEKMQ (reference sequence). V dropped 0 bases and J dropped 9; count of bases not matched to a gene: 8. The CDR3 DNA reads as TGTGCCAGCAGCTTAGGCGCCCGGGGAGGGCTTGAGCAGTTCTTC. Encoded protein: CASSLGARGGLEQFF.

V and J are TRBV30 and TRBJ2-5; 7 positions agree with TRBD1. Trimming took 3 bases from V and 2 from J; bases not matched to a gene: 6. There are 14 residues in the CDR3. Germline lookup yields CDR1 GTSNPN and CDR2 SVGIG (reference sequence). The CDR3 DNA is TGTGCCTGGAGGGAACAGGGGTTTCAAGAGACCCAGTACTTC. Translated: CAWREQGFQETQYF.

This clone was recorded only once. V is TRBV27 and J is TRBJ2-3; 7 nucleotides match TRBD2. The length of the CDR3 is 16 residues. V was pared by 3 bases and J by 1 base, with 7 bases of the junction left unmatched. Germline CDR1 is MNHEY and CDR2 is SMNVEV (reference sequence). In nucleotides, the CDR3 is TGTGCCAGCAGTTTCGGCTGGGGGGGACGCACAGATACGCAGTATTTT. It codes for CASSFGWGGRTDTQYF.

The V call is TRBV2, the J call TRBJ1-6; the D gene is possibly TRBD1 (5 bases). V lost 4 bases, J lost 7 bases, and 14 bases lay in between. This CDR3 comprises 15 residues. The germline CDR1 and CDR2 sequences are SNHLY and FYNNEI. CDR3 loop: CASSGAGLRNSPLHF. In nucleotides, the CDR3 is TGTGCCAGCAGTGGGGCAGGGCTGCGAAATTCACCCCTCCACTTT.

The chain has TRBV11-1 and TRBJ1-2; 9 nucleotides line up with TRBD1. The CDR3 is 15 residues long. V was pared by 5 bases and J by 8 bases, with 12 bases of the junction left unmatched. The germline V gene encodes CDR1 SGHAT and CDR2 FQDESV (reference sequence). The CDR3 DNA is TGTGCCAGCAGCCCCCGGGACAGGGCCCCGGCGGGCTACACCTTC. This translates into CASSPRDRAPAGYTF.

CDR3 DNA sequence: TGCGCCAGCAGCCAAGTGTTAGCGGGGGGGCCGGGGGAGACCCAGTACTTC. It codes for CASSQVLAGGPGETQYF. This chain connects TRBV4-3 to TRBJ2-5; 11 bases map to TRBD2. The CDR3 contains 17 residues. Per germline, CDR1 LGHNA and CDR2 YSLEER. Unmatched junction bases numbered 9, after V lost 1 base and J lost 5 bases.